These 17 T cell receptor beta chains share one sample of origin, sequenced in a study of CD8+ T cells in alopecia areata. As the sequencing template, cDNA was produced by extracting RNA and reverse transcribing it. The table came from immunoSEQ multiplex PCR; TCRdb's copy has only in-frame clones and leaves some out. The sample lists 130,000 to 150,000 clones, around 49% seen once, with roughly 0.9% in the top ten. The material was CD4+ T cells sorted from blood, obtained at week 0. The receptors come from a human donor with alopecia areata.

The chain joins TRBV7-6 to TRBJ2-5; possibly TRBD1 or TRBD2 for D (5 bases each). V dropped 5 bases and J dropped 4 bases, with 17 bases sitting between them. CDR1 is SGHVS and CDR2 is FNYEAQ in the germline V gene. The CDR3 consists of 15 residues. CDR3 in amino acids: CASSGDGARGETQYF. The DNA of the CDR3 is TGTGCCAGCAGCGGAGATGGGGCCCGGGGAGAGACCCAGTACTTC.

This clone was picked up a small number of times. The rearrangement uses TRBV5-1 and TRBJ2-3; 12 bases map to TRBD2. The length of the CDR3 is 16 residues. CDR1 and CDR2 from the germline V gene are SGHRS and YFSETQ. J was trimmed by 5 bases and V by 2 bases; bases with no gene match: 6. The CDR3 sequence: CASSLSSGRAVDTQYF. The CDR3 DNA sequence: TGCGCCAGCAGCTTATCTAGCGGGAGGGCCGTAGATACGCAGTATTTT.

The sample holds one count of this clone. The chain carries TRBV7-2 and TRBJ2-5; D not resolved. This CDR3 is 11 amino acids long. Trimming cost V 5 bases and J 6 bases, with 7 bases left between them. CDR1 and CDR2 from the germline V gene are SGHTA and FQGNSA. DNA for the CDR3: TGTGCCAGCAGCCTGGGCCAGACCCAGTACTTC. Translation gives CASSLGQTQYF. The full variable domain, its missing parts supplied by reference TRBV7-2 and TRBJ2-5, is GAGVSQSPSNKVTEKGKDVELRCDPISGHTALYWYRQSLGQGLEFLIYFQGNSAPDKSGLPSDRFSAERTGGSVSTLTIQRTQQEDSAVYLCASSLGQTQYFGPGTRLLVL.

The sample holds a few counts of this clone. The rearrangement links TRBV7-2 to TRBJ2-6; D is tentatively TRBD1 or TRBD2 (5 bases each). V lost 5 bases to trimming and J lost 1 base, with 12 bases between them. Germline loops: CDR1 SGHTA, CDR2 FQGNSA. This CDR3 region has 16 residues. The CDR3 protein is CASSSNGASGANVLTF. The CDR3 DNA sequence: TGTGCCAGCAGCAGCAACGGGGCTTCTGGGGCCAACGTCCTGACTTTC.

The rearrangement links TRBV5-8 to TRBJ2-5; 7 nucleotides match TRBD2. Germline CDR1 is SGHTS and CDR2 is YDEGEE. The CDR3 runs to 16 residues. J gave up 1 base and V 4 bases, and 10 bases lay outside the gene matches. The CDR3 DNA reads TGTGCCAGCAGCACTTGGAGGGGAGGGCCCCAAGAGACCCAGTACTTC. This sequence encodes CASSTWRGGPQETQYF.

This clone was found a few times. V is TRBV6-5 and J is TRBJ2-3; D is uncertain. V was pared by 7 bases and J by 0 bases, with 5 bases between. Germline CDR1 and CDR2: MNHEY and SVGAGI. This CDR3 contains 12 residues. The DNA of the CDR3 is TGTGCCAGCAAGGGTAGCACAGATACGCAGTATTTT. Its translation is CASKGSTDTQYF.

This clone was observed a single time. CDR3 in DNA: TGTGCCAGCAGCCCGGGAAGCGCGAACTACGAGCAGTACTTC. It specifies CASSPGSANYEQYF. The rearrangement links TRBV9 to TRBJ2-7; tentative D call: TRBD2 (5 bases). The V and J ends lost 4 bases and 3 bases respectively, with 14 bases between them. This CDR3 is built from 14 residues. From germline, CDR1 is SGDLS and CDR2 YYNGEE.

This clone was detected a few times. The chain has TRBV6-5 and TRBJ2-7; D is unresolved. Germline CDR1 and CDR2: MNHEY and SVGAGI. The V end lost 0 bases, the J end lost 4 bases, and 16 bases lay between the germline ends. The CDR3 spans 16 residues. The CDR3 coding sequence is TGTGCCAGCAGTTACTCCCCGGAGTCGTCCCCATACGAGCAGTACTTC. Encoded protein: CASSYSPESSPYEQYF.

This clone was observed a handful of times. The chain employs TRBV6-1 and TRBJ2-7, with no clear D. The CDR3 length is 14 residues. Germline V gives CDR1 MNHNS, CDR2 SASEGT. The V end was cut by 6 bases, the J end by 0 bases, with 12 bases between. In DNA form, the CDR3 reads TGTGCCAGCAGCGCAACCTATGGCTCCTACGAGCAGTACTTC. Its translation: CASSATYGSYEQYF.

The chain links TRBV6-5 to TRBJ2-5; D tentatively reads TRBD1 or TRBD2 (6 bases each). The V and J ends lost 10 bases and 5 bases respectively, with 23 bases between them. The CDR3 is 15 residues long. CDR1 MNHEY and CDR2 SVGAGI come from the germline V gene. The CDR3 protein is CATPPEGGCGETQYF. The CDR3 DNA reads TGTGCCACCCCCCCAGAGGGGGGATGCGGGGAGACCCAGTACTTC.

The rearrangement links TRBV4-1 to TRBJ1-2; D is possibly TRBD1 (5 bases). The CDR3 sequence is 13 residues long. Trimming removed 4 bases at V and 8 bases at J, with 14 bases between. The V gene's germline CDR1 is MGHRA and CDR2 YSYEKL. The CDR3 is CASSLWGRQGYTF. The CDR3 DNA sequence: TGCGCCAGCAGCCTTTGGGGACGTCAAGGCTACACCTTC.

As DNA, the CDR3 is TGTGCCTCTCAATCGGGGAATCAGCCCCAGCATTTT. The encoded protein is CASQSGNQPQHF. The chain uses TRBV30 and TRBJ1-5; D is unclear. Germline lookup yields CDR1 GTSNPN and CDR2 SVGIG (reference sequence). V lost 7 bases, J lost 4 bases, and 11 bases lay in between. The CDR3 has 12 residues.

The CDR3 region is CASSLGGSQPQHF. DNA for the CDR3: TGTGCCAGCAGCTTAGGAGGCAGCCAGCCCCAGCATTTT. This chain connects TRBV7-3 to TRBJ1-5; D unresolved. Germline V gene sequence: CDR1 SGHTA, CDR2 FQGTGA. With 2 bases removed from V and 7 bases from J, the gap between germline ends came to 9 bases. The CDR3 length is 13 residues.

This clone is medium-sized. The CDR3 DNA reads as TGTGCCAGCTCACCATCGGCTGGGGCCAACGTCCTGACTTTC. It translates to CASSPSAGANVLTF. The V and J genes are TRBV18 and TRBJ2-6, with no clear D. CDR1 KGHSH and CDR2 LQKENI come from the germline V gene. V lost 2 bases, J lost 2 bases, and 4 bases lay in between. There are 14 residues in the CDR3.

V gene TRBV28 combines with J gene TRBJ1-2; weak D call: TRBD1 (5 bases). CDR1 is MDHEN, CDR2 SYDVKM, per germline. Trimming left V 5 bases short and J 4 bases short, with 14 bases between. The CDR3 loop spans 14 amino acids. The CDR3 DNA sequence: TGTGCCAGCAGTCCCACCGGGGGTGGCTATGGCTACACCTTC. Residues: CASSPTGGGYGYTF.

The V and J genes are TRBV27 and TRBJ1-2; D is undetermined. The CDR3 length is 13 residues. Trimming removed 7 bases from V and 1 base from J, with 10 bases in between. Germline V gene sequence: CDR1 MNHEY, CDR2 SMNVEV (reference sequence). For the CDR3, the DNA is TGTGCCAGCAAGGGTCGGGTTAACTATGGCTACACCTTC. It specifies CASKGRVNYGYTF.

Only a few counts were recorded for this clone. CDR3 loop: CASSVAGPYEQYF. In DNA form, the CDR3 reads TGTGCCAGCAGCGTAGCTGGTCCCTACGAGCAGTACTTC. The J gene is TRBJ2-7, the V gene TRBV9; D remains ambiguous. Germline values: CDR1 SGDLS, CDR2 YYNGEE. The CDR3 consists of 13 residues. Between the trimmed V and J ends, which lost 0 bases and 2 bases, there was a span of 6 bases.